The 10 T cell receptor beta chains in this list originate from one sample, sequenced in a study of tissue T cells after allogeneic stem cell transplantation. The time point was: mouse harvest day 14 after allogeneic transplant. Mouse grafts combined 10^7 T-cell-depleted bone marrow cells with 10^6 splenic CD5+ T cells. Profiled with immunoSEQ multiplex PCR; TCRdb holds only in-frame clones, not every one. The repertoire holds more than 5,500 clones, 45% to 50% seen once, with around 15% in the top ten. Sequencing was performed on gut tissue. These receptors were obtained from a female BALB/c mouse given C57BL/6 T cells with graft-versus-host disease after an allogeneic hematopoietic cell transplant.

As concerns this clone: Mouse names are used for the genes. The DNA ends 1 residue before the CDR3 does, and the rest of the CDR3 is filled in from the germline J gene. Other DNA sequences in this specimen translate into the identical CDR3. V is TRBV1 and J is TRBJ1-2; 10 bases are shared with TRBD1. The CDR3 is 15 amino acids. V shed 2 bases and J 1 base; nucleotides not matched to a gene: 1. Germline CDR1 reads NSQYPW; CDR2 reads LRSPGD (reference sequence). The CDR3 spells CTCSARDRGNSDYTF. The DNA read from the CDR3 is TGCACCTGCAGTGCACGGGACAGGGGAAACTCCGACTACACC. Full variable domain (rest looked up from reference TRBV1 and TRBJ1-2): VTLLEQNPRWRLVPRGQAVNLRCILKNSQYPWMSWYQQDLQKQLQWLFTLRSPGDKEVKSLPGADYLATRVTDTELRLQVANMSQGRTLYCTCSARDRGNSDYTFGSGTRLLVI.

Points on this clone: Gene names and germline refer to mouse. Read data end 1 residue before the CDR3 end; the end is taken from the germline J gene. The chain is built from TRBV26 and TRBJ2-7; 7 bases line up with TRBD1. The length of the CDR3 is 11 residues. V trimming: 7 bases; J trimming: 5 bases; junction bases outside the gene matches: 2. Germline V gene sequence: CDR1 KGHPV, CDR2 FQNQEV (reference sequence). The CDR3 loop is CASTTGDEQYF. The DNA read from the CDR3 is TGTGCCAGCACTACAGGGGATGAACAGTAC.

In regard to this clone: The gene names here belong to mouse. With the read ending 1 residue before the CDR3 end, the germline J gene is used to fill in that end. The V and J genes are TRBV3 and TRBJ2-4; 10 nucleotides agree with TRBD2. The V segment lost 4 bases and the J segment 5 bases; nucleotides outside the gene matches: 3. In germline, CDR1 is SNHLY, CDR2 FYNGKV (reference sequence). This CDR3 comprises 14 residues. The chain's CDR3 is CASSSGLGANTLYF. The covered CDR3 bases are TGTGCCAGCAGCTCCGGACTGGGGGCAAACACCTTGTAC.

Regarding this clone: All gene names here are mouse names. The CDR3 DNA, read in part, is TGTGCCAGCAGCCAAGATCAATACAGGGGGCTTGCTGAGCAGTTC. This sequence encodes CASSQDQYRGLAEQF. The whole CDR3 sequence is CASSQDQYRGLAEQFF. The chain employs TRBV2 and TRBJ2-1, with 9 bases identical to TRBD1. The read ends 1 residue early relative to the CDR3; the germline J gene fills the gap. The germline V gene has CDR1 LGHNA and CDR2 YSYQKL. The CDR3 has 16 residues. The V and J ends lost 0 bases and 6 bases, in that order; junction bases with no gene match: 6.

As for this clone: Germline and genes: mouse. The CDR3 end falls 1 residue outside the read, so it is completed with the germline J gene. The chain employs TRBV23 and TRBJ2-4. Looked up from germline, CDR1 is KGHTA and CDR2 is FQNQQP. The CDR3 extends over 12 amino acids. CDR3 loop: CSSSHDGNTLYF. The sequenced CDR3 bases are TGCTCCAGCAGTCATGACGGTAACACCTTGTAC.

This clone was found a few times. Gene names denote mouse genes. The observed sequence ends 1 residue before the CDR3 terminus, with the missing tail filled in from the germline J gene. The chain combines TRBV26 with TRBJ2-4; D is ambiguous. The CDR3 is 14 amino acids. The V end lost 0 bases, the J end lost 0 bases, and 4 bases lay between the germline ends. Germline V lookup: CDR1 KGHPV, CDR2 FQNQEV (reference sequence). The chain's CDR3 is CASSLSSSQNTLYF. CDR3 DNA (partial): TGTGCCAGCAGTCTGTCGAGTAGTCAAAACACCTTGTAC. The whole variable domain, remainder taken from reference TRBV26 and TRBJ2-4, is NSKVIQTPRYLVKGQGQKAKMRCIPEKGHPVVFWYQQNKNNEFKFLINFQNQEVLQQIDMTEKRFSAECPSNSPCSLEIQSSEAGDSALYLCASSLSSSQNTLYFGAGTRLSVL.

As for this clone: At one end the junction does not follow the germline gene, possibly because of a read error. Mouse gene names and germline throughout. The read gets to within 1 residue of the CDR3 end, and the germline J gene fills in the rest. The V and J genes are TRBV13-2 and TRBJ2-3; the match to TRBD2 covers 8 bases. Germline V gene lookup returns CDR1 NNHNN and CDR2 SYGAGS (reference sequence). CDR3 size: 15 residues. Partial CDR3 DNA: TGTGCCAGCAGTGATCTGACTGGGGGTGCAGAAACGCTGTAT. This gives the protein CASSDLTGGAETLY. The full CDR3 reads CASSDLTGGAETLYF.

On this clone: The genes are named according to mouse. The read terminates 1 residue before the CDR3 end, so the remaining end is supplied by the germline J gene. J is TRBJ2-5 and V is TRBV16; unclear D gene. V dropped 0 bases and J dropped 7 bases, with 5 bases sitting between them. The CDR3 runs 12 residues. Germline V CDR1 and CDR2: SGHSA, FRNQAP. The DNA read from the CDR3 is TGTGCAAGCAGCTTAGATATGAACACCCAGTAC. This gives the protein CASSLDMNTQY. The full CDR3 reads CASSLDMNTQYF.

As regards this clone: Genes and germline come from the mouse. The read ends 1 residue before the CDR3 terminus; that terminus is restored from the germline J gene. The rearrangement uses TRBV12-1 and TRBJ2-5; 11 nucleotides line up with TRBD1. The germline V gene has CDR1 SGHSN and CDR2 HYEKVE. The CDR3 sequence is 15 residues long. Germline trimming cut 0 bases from V and 5 bases from J; bases unmatched to any gene: 3. The CDR3 reads CASSLRDRGRDTQYF. The DNA read from the CDR3 is TGTGCCAGCTCTCTCCGGGACAGGGGGAGAGACACCCAGTAC.

For this clone: Any gene name here is a mouse gene name. The CDR3 end is not reached by the read, which stops 1 residue before it; the germline J gene fills it in. The chain recombines TRBV23 with TRBJ2-1; the table gives TRBD2 as D, unverified against the DNA. This CDR3 spans 14 amino acids. Germline CDR1 and CDR2: KGHTA and FQNQQP. CDR3 DNA (partial): TGCTCCAGCACCCGGACTGGGGGGGTTGCTGAGCAGTTC. Its translation is CSSTRTGGVAEQF. The CDR3 in full is CSSTRTGGVAEQFF.